The 5 T cell receptor beta chains in this list originate from one sample, sequenced in a study of shared clonotypes between healthy human individuals. Sequencing used immunoSEQ multiplex PCR; TCRdb keeps in-frame clones, though not all of them. The repertoire holds 2 million to 2.5 million clones, with 80% to 95% as singletons. Sequenced: naive CD4+ T cells from PBMCs. Specified subset: CD45RA+ positively selected. These receptors originate from a man aged 18-30 years in good health. Some clones in this sample may be carry-over from other donors' samples.

About this clone: Other DNA sequences in the sample encode the same CDR3. The V call is TRBV6-5, the J call TRBJ1-1; no reliable D call. There are 13 residues in the CDR3. Trimming stripped 2 bases from V and 4 bases from J, with 8 bases between. Germline lookup yields CDR1 MNHEY and CDR2 SVGAGI. CDR3 bases: TGTGCCAGCAGTTACGAAGGGCCCACTGAAGCTTTCTTT. This gives the protein CASSYEGPTEAFF.

This chain uses TRBV7-9 with TRBJ2-3, with 9 bases identical to TRBD2. The ends lost 5 bases at V and 0 bases at J; junction bases unmatched: 9. The CDR3 spans 17 residues. Germline values: CDR1 SEHNR, CDR2 FQNEAQ (reference sequence). In DNA form, the CDR3 reads TGTGCCAGCAGCCAGCCGGGACTAGCAGCTAGCACAGATACGCAGTATTTT. This sequence encodes CASSQPGLAASTDTQYF.

J is TRBJ1-3 and V is TRBV5-1, with unresolved D. Trimming left V 0 bases short and J 0 bases short, with 4 bases between. The germline V gene has CDR1 SGHRS and CDR2 YFSETQ. The CDR3 consists of 14 residues. The DNA of the CDR3 is TGCGCCAGCAGCTTGGCATACTCTGGAAACACCATATATTTT. Translating gives CASSLAYSGNTIYF.

The rearrangement joins TRBV5-1 to TRBJ2-7; 9 bases agree with TRBD2. The CDR3 is made up of 19 amino acids. V dropped 5 bases and J dropped 5; count of bases not matched to a gene: 23. Germline assignment: CDR1 SGHRS and CDR2 YFSETQ. CDR3 amino acids: CASRRASGLAGGPSDEQYF. The CDR3 DNA follows: TGCGCCAGCAGGCGAGCTTCTGGCCTGGCGGGAGGGCCTAGCGACGAGCAGTACTTC.

The rearrangement uses TRBV6-5 and TRBJ2-3; 10 bases map to TRBD2. Germline CDR1 is MNHEY and CDR2 is SVGAGI. V shed 4 bases, J shed 2 bases, and the junction held 6 bases outside the gene matches. The CDR3 has 16 amino acids. The CDR3 loop reads CASSFRTSGYTDTQYF. CDR3 nucleotide sequence: TGTGCCAGCAGTTTCCGGACTAGCGGATACACAGATACGCAGTATTTT.